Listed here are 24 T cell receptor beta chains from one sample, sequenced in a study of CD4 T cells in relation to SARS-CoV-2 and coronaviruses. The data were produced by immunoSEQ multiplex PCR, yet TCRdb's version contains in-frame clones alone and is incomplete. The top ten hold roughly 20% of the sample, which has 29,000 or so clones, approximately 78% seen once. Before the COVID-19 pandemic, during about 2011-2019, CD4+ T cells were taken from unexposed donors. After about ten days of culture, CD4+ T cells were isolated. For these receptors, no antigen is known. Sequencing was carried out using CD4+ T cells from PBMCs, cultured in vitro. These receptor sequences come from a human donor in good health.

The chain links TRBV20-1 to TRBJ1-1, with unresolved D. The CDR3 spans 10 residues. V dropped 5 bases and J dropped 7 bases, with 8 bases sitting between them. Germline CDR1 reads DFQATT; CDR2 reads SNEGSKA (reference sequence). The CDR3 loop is CSAGDGEAFF. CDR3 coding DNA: TGCAGTGCTGGCGACGGTGAAGCTTTCTTT.

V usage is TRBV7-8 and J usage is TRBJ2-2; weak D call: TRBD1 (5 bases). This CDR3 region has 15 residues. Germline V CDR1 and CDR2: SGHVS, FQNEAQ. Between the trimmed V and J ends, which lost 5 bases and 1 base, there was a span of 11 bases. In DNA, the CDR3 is TGTGCCAGCAGCCAGGGATCCTGGAACACCGGGGAGCTGTTTTTT. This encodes CASSQGSWNTGELFF. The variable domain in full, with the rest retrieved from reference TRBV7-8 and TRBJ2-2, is GAGVSQSPRYKVAKRGQDVALRCDPISGHVSLFWYQQALGQGPEFLTYFQNEAQLDKSGLPSDRFFAERPEGSVSTLKIQRTQQEDSAVYLCASSQGSWNTGELFFGEGSRLTVL.

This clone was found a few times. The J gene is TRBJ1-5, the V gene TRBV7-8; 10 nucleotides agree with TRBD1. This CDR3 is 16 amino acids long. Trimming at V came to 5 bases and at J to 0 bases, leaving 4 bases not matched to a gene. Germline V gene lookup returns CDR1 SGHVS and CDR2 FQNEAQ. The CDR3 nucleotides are TGTGCCAGCAGCCGGGACAGGGGATATAGCAATCAGCCCCAGCATTTT. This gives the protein CASSRDRGYSNQPQHF.

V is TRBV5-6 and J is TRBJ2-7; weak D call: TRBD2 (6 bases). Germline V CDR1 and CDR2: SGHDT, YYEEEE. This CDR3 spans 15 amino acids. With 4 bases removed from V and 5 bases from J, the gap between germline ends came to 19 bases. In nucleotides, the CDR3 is TGTGCCAGCAGCCCCCCAGTTGGGGGGTGGAACGAGCAGTACTTC. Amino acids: CASSPPVGGWNEQYF.

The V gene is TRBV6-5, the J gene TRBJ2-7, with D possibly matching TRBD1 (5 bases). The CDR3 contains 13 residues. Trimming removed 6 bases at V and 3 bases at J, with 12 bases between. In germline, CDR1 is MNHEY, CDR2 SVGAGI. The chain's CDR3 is CASSLSGRYEQYF. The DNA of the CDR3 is TGTGCCAGCAGCCTTTCAGGGCGCTACGAGCAGTACTTC.

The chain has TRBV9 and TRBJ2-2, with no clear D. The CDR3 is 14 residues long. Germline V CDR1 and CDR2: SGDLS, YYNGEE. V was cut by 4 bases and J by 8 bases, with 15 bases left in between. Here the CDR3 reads CASSPRQRTGELFF. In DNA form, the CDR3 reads TGTGCCAGCAGCCCCCGACAAAGGACGGGGGAGCTGTTTTTT.

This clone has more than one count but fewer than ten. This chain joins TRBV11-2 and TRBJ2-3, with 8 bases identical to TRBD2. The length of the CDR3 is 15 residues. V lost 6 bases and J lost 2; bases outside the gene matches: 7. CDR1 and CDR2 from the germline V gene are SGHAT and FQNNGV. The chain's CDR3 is CASSPWREDTDTQYF. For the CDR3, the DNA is TGTGCCAGCAGTCCCTGGCGGGAGGACACAGATACGCAGTATTTT. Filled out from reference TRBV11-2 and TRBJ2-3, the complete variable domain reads EAGVAQSPRYKIIEKRQSVAFWCNPISGHATLYWYQQILGQGPKLLIQFQNNGVVDDSQLPKDRFSAERLKGVDSTLKIQPAKLEDSAVYLCASSPWREDTDTQYFGPGTRLTVL.

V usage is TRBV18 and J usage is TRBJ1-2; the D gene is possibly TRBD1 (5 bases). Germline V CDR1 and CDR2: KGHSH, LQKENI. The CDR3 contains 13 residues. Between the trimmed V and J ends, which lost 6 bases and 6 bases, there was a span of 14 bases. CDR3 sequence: CASSPGTGNGYTF. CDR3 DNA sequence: TGTGCCAGCTCGCCCGGGACCGGGAATGGCTACACCTTC. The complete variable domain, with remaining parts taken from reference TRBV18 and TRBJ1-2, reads NAGVMQNPRHLVRRRGQEARLRCSPMKGHSHVYWYRQLPEEGLKFMVYLQKENIIDESGMPKERFSAEFPKEGPSILRIQQVVRGDSAAYFCASSPGTGNGYTFGSGTRLTVV.

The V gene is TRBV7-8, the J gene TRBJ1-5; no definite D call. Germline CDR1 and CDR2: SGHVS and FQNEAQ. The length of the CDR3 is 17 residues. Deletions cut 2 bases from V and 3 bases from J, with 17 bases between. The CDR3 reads CASSLTPAGFFNQPQHF. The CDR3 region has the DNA TGTGCCAGCAGCTTAACGCCCGCAGGCTTCTTCAATCAGCCCCAGCATTTT.

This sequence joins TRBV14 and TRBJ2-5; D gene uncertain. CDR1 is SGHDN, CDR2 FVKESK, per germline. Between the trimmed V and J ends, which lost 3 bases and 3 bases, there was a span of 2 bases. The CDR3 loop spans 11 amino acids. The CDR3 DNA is TGTGCCAGCAGCCACAAAGAGACCCAGTACTTC. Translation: CASSHKETQYF.

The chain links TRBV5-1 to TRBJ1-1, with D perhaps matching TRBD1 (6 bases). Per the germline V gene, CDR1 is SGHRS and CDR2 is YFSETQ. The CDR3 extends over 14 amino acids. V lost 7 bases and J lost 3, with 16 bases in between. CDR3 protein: CASGKTGSDTEAFF. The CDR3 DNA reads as TGCGCCAGCGGTAAAACAGGGTCGGACACTGAAGCTTTCTTT. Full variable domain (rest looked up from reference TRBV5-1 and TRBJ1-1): KAGVTQTPRYLIKTRGQQVTLSCSPISGHRSVSWYQQTPGQGLQFLFEYFSETQRNKGNFPGRFSGRQFSNSRSEMNVSTLELGDSALYLCASGKTGSDTEAFFGQGTRLTVV.

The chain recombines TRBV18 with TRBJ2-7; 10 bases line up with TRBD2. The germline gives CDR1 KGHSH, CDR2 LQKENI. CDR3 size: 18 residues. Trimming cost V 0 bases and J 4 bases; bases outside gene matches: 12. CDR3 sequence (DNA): TGTGCCAGCTCACCACCGGGGGGGGCTAGCGGGAGATCTTACGAGCAGTACTTC. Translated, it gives CASSPPGGASGRSYEQYF.

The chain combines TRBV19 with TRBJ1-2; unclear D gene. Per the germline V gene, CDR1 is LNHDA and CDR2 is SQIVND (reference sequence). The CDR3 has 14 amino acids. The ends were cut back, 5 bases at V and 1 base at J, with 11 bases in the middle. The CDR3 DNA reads TGTGCCAGTAGTCCGGAGACACATAACTATGGCTACACCTTC. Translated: CASSPETHNYGYTF.

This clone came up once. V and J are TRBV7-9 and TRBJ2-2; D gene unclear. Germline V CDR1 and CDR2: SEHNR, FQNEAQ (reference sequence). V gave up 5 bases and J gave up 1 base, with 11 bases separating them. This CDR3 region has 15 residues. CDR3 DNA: TGTGCCAGCAGCCTGGGATGGGGGAACACCGGGGAGCTGTTTTTT. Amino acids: CASSLGWGNTGELFF.

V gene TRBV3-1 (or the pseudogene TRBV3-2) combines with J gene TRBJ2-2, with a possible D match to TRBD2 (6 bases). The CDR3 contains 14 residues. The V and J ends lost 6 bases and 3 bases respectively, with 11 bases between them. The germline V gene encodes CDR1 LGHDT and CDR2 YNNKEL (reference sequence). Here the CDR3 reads CASRLGLYTGELFF. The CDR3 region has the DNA TGTGCCAGCAGACTGGGACTTTACACCGGGGAGCTGTTTTTT.

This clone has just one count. The CDR3 DNA reads as TGTGCCAGCAGTTACTCCGGAGGAGCCCAGTACTTC. It encodes CASSYSGGAQYF. The chain uses TRBV6-2 or TRBV6-3 and TRBJ2-5; maybe TRBD2 (5 bases). Germline values: CDR1 MNHEY, CDR2 SVGEGT. Between the trimmed V and J ends, which lost 0 bases and 9 bases, there was a span of 8 bases. The CDR3 runs to 12 residues.

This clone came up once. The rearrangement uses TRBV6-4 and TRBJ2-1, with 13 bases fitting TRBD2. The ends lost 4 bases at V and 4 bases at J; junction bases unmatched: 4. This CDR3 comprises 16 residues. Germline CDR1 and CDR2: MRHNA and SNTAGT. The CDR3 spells CASSGLAGGSYNEQFF. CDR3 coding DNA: TGTGCCAGCAGTGGACTAGCGGGAGGATCTTACAATGAGCAGTTCTTC.

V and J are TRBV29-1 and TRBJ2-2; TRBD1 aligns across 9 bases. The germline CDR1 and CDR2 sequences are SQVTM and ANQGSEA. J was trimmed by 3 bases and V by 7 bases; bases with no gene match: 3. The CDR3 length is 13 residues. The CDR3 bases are TGCAGCGCGGGACAGGGACACACCGGGGAGCTGTTTTTT. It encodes CSAGQGHTGELFF.

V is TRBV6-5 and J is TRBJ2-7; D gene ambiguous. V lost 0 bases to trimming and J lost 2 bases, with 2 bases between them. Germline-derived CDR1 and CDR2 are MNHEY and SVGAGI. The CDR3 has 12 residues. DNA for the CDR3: TGTGCCAGCAGTTACTCCCCCTACGAGCAGTACTTC. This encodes CASSYSPYEQYF.

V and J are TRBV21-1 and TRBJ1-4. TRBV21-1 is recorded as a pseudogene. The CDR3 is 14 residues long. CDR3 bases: TGTGCCAGCAGTCCTTTGGCTGGGTTTGAAAAACTGTTTTTT. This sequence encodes CASSPLAGFEKLFF.

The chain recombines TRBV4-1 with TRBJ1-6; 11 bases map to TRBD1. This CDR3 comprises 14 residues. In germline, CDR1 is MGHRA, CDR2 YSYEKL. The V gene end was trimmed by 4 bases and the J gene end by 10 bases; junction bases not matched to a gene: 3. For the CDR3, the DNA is TGCGCCAGCAGCCGGGGACAGGGGGTCTCACCCCTCCACTTT. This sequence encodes CASSRGQGVSPLHF.

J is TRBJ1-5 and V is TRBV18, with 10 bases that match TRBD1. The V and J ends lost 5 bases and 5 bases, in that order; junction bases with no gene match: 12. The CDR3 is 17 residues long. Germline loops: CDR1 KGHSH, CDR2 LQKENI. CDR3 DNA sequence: TGTGCCAGCTCAGGAGGCGCACAGGGACAGGGGTATCAGCCCCAGCATTTT. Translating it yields CASSGGAQGQGYQPQHF.

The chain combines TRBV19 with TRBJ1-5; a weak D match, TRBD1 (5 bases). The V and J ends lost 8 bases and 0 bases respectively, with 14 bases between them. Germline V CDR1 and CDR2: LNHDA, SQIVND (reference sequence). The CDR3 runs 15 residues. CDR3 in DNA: TGTGCCAGTCTCTTAATAAGGGGTAGCAATCAGCCCCAGCATTTT. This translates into CASLLIRGSNQPQHF.

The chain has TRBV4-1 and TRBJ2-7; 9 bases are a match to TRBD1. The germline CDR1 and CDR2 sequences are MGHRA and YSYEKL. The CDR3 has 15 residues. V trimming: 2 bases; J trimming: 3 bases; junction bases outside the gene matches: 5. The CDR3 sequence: CASSQRDRVFYEQYF. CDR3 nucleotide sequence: TGCGCCAGCAGCCAACGGGACAGGGTTTTCTACGAGCAGTACTTC.